Detailed here is one T cell receptor (beta chain). This entry comes from a study of blood T cell repertoires in COVID-19. Per the germline V gene, CDR1 is LGHNA and CDR2 is YSLEER. V was clipped by 0 bases and J by 8 bases; unmatched bases: 7. This CDR3 spans 16 amino acids. TCRdb's table, derived via immunoSEQ multiplex PCR, lists solely in-frame clones and lacks some. The sample has some 400,000 clones, roughly nine tenths seen once; the top ten hold 0.8% to 0.9%. Sequenced sample: PBMCs or T cells enriched from blood (not recorded which). This receptor was identified in a woman aged 40 to 55 who had been exposed to COVID-19. The genes are TRBV4-3 and TRBJ1-6, with 7 nucleotides matching TRBD1. DNA of the CDR3: TGCGCCAGCAGCCAAGAGCTCACAGGGGTTTATTCACCCCTCCACTTT. Translation: CASSQELTGVYSPLHF.